The 21 T cell receptor beta chains below were found in one sample sequenced in a study of cytomegalovirus exposure and HLA in healthy donors. The primer mix had 60 Vbeta and 13 Jbeta primers. TCRdb's copy holds only in-frame clones and misses some; the assay was immunoSEQ multiplex PCR. The sample carries about 200,000 clones, approximately 85% recorded once. Sequenced: PBMCs. Source of these receptors: a woman between 50 and 59 years old in good health and CMV-seronegative.

The chain combines TRBV6-1 with TRBJ2-7; D perhaps matches TRBD2 (6 bases). The germline CDR1 and CDR2 sequences are MNHNS and SASEGT. This CDR3 has 14 residues. The CDR3 coding sequence is TGTGCTACCAATCCGGGAGCAGCCTTGGGCGAGCAGTACTTC. It encodes CATNPGAALGEQYF.

The sample holds a few counts of this clone. The genes are TRBV15 and TRBJ2-3; D is possibly TRBD2 (6 bases). Germline lookup yields CDR1 LNHNV and CDR2 YYDKDF (reference sequence). The CDR3 is 16 residues long. With 0 bases removed from V and 5 bases from J, the gap between germline ends came to 15 bases. The CDR3 reads CATSRDQEGRRDTQYF. The CDR3 nucleotides read TGTGCCACCAGCAGAGATCAGGAGGGTAGGAGAGATACGCAGTATTTT.

The chain joins TRBV30 to TRBJ1-2, with D maybe TRBD1 (5 bases). The CDR3 totals 14 residues. V shed 0 bases and J shed 2 bases, with 10 bases lying between them. Germline V CDR1 and CDR2: GTSNPN, SVGIG (reference sequence). As DNA, the CDR3 is TGTGCCTGGAGTGTAGGGGTGGAAAACTATGGCTACACCTTC. It is translated as CAWSVGVENYGYTF.

The chain employs TRBV28 and TRBJ2-1; no reliable D call. V lost 7 bases to trimming and J lost 10 bases, with 20 bases between them. CDR3 size: 14 residues. CDR1 is MDHEN, CDR2 SYDVKM, per germline. The CDR3 spells CASKGALDSGEQFF. CDR3 coding DNA: TGTGCCAGCAAAGGCGCGTTAGATTCCGGGGAGCAGTTCTTC. The complete variable domain, with remaining parts taken from reference TRBV28 and TRBJ2-1, reads DVKVTQSSRYLVKRTGEKVFLECVQDMDHENMFWYRQDPGLGLRLIYFSYDVKMKEKGDIPEGYSVSREKKERFSLILESASTNQTSMYLCASKGALDSGEQFFGPGTRLTVL.

The chain links TRBV5-1 to TRBJ2-2; TRBD2 is a possible D gene (6 bases). This CDR3 region has 17 residues. Germline loops: CDR1 SGHRS, CDR2 YFSETQ. Between the trimmed V and J ends, which lost 0 bases and 0 bases, there was a span of 12 bases. The CDR3 DNA reads as TGCGCCAGCAGCTTGGAAACCGGGACTGCGAACACCGGGGAGCTGTTTTTT. Amino acids: CASSLETGTANTGELFF.

The gene calls are TRBV28 and TRBJ1-5; 9 bases match TRBD1. J was trimmed by 7 bases and V by 6 bases; bases with no gene match: 10. CDR1 is MDHEN, CDR2 SYDVKM, per germline. The CDR3 has 15 amino acids. The CDR3 loop reads CASSWGDRVGQPQHF. CDR3 nucleotide sequence: TGTGCCAGCAGCTGGGGGGACAGGGTCGGACAGCCCCAGCATTTT. Full variable domain (outside the CDR3, taken from reference TRBV28 and TRBJ1-5): DVKVTQSSRYLVKRTGEKVFLECVQDMDHENMFWYRQDPGLGLRLIYFSYDVKMKEKGDIPEGYSVSREKKERFSLILESASTNQTSMYLCASSWGDRVGQPQHFGDGTRLSIL.

This clone was counted a few times. CDR3 loop: CASSLRDRGYFGELFF. CDR3 DNA sequence: TGTGCCAGCAGTTTGCGGGACAGGGGCTACTTCGGGGAGCTGTTTTTT. The chain carries TRBV27 and TRBJ2-2; TRBD1 agrees at 10 bases. With V trimmed by 3 bases and J by 7 bases, 8 bases remained unmatched. CDR1 MNHEY and CDR2 SMNVEV come from the germline V gene (reference sequence). The CDR3 spans 16 residues.

The chain recombines TRBV28 with TRBJ1-5, with TRBD1 as a possible D gene (6 bases). CDR3 length: 15 amino acids. CDR1 and CDR2 from the germline V gene are MDHEN and SYDVKM. V was cut by 7 bases and J by 5 bases, with 18 bases left in between. The CDR3: CASIPPGAVHQPQHF. Here the CDR3 DNA reads TGTGCCAGCATACCTCCAGGGGCAGTCCATCAGCCCCAGCATTTT.

This sequence joins TRBV29-1 and TRBJ2-1, with 10 bases that match TRBD2. This CDR3 has 12 amino acids. With V trimmed by 7 bases and J by 5 bases, 2 bases remained unmatched. From germline, CDR1 is SQVTM and CDR2 ANQGSEA. CDR3 sequence: CSAGLADNEQFF. The CDR3 DNA follows: TGCAGCGCCGGACTAGCGGACAATGAGCAGTTCTTC.

V is TRBV6-6 and J is TRBJ2-1; 11 nucleotides agree with TRBD2. From germline, CDR1 is MNHNY and CDR2 SVGAGI (reference sequence). There are 15 residues in the CDR3. J lost 5 bases, V lost 6 bases, and 6 bases had no gene match. The CDR3 DNA follows: TGTGCCAGCAGAATTAGCGGGAGGGAGCACAATGAGCAGTTCTTC. It encodes CASRISGREHNEQFF.

The V and J genes are TRBV15 and TRBJ2-7; 11 nucleotides agree with TRBD2. Trimming at V came to 8 bases and at J to 3 bases, leaving 3 bases not matched to a gene. The CDR3 loop spans 13 amino acids. The germline gives CDR1 LNHNV, CDR2 YYDKDF (reference sequence). The CDR3 bases are TGTGCCACCTCTACTAGCGGGAGCTACGAGCAGTACTTC. Residues: CATSTSGSYEQYF.

V usage is TRBV5-6 and J usage is TRBJ1-1, with D uncertain. V lost 0 bases and J lost 3, with 6 bases in between. CDR1 is SGHDT, CDR2 YYEEEE, per germline. The CDR3 has 13 amino acids. CDR3 loop: CASSLGADTEAFF. The CDR3 DNA reads as TGTGCCAGCAGCTTGGGGGCCGACACTGAAGCTTTCTTT.

Concerning this clone: The junction does not match germline at one end; this may be a read error. The chain carries TRBV29-1 and TRBJ2-3, with 7 bases aligning to TRBD2. Germline V gene data show CDR1 as SQVTM and CDR2 as ANQGSEA. CDR3 length: 12 residues. The CDR3 DNA follows: TGCAGCGTTGAAGGGAAGACTAGCCCCTGGATTTTT. It encodes CSVEGKTSPWIF.

The chain links TRBV27 to TRBJ2-7, with D unclear. With 2 bases removed from V and 0 bases from J, the gap between germline ends came to 14 bases. Germline V gene lookup returns CDR1 MNHEY and CDR2 SMNVEV (reference sequence). The CDR3 sequence is 16 residues long. In nucleotides, the CDR3 is TGTGCCAGCAGTTTAAGTTGGCAGAAAAGCTCCTACGAGCAGTACTTC. This codes for CASSLSWQKSSYEQYF.

This chain uses TRBV7-2 with TRBJ2-2, with D possibly being TRBD2 (7 bases). V was trimmed by 3 bases and J by 1 base, leaving 18 bases between them. The CDR3 contains 18 residues. Germline CDR1 and CDR2: SGHTA and FQGNSA. The chain's CDR3 is CASSFRIRGAVNTGELFF. The CDR3 nucleotides are TGTGCCAGCAGCTTTCGGATACGGGGGGCTGTGAACACCGGGGAGCTGTTTTTT.

J is TRBJ1-1 and V is TRBV18, with 9 positions matching TRBD1. CDR1 and CDR2 (germline): KGHSH, LQKENI. This CDR3 has 15 amino acids. The V gene end was trimmed by 5 bases and the J gene end by 6 bases; junction bases not matched to a gene: 10. This chain's CDR3 is CASSTRTGEVSEAFF. CDR3 DNA: TGTGCCAGCTCAACACGGACAGGGGAGGTCTCTGAAGCTTTCTTT.

This rearrangement joins TRBV6-1 to TRBJ1-1, with 12 bases aligning to TRBD1. Germline lookup yields CDR1 MNHNS and CDR2 SASEGT. There are 15 residues in the CDR3. V dropped 4 bases and J dropped 1; count of bases not matched to a gene: 1. For the CDR3, the DNA is TGTGCCAGCAGTGGGGACAGGGGGCCGAACACTGAAGCTTTCTTT. Translation: CASSGDRGPNTEAFF.

This clone occurred a few times. The chain carries TRBV4-2 and TRBJ1-3; D remains unclear. In germline, CDR1 is LGHNA, CDR2 YNFKEQ. V was cut by 0 bases and J by 6 bases, with 9 bases left in between. The CDR3 runs 14 residues. CDR3 loop: CASSQEMKANTIYF. CDR3 sequence (DNA): TGTGCCAGCAGCCAAGAAATGAAAGCAAACACCATATATTTT.

The genes are TRBV27 and TRBJ2-3, with 8 bases matching TRBD2. V was clipped by 4 bases and J by 4 bases; unmatched bases: 10. The CDR3 consists of 16 residues. Germline V CDR1 and CDR2: MNHEY, SMNVEV (reference sequence). CDR3 amino acids: CASSSTPAGASDTQYF. The CDR3 nucleotides read TGTGCCAGCAGTTCTACGCCAGCGGGAGCATCAGATACGCAGTATTTT.

This sequence joins TRBV28 and TRBJ1-1; tentatively, D is TRBD1 (5 bases). The CDR3 spans 13 residues. Trimming took off 3 bases at V and 5 bases at J, with 10 bases between the two ends. CDR1 is MDHEN and CDR2 is SYDVKM in the germline V gene. CDR3 coding DNA: TGTGCCAGCAGTTTCAGCGGGGGAACTGAAGCTTTCTTT. This encodes CASSFSGGTEAFF.

The chain employs TRBV28 and TRBJ1-2, with 7 positions matching TRBD1. V lost 5 bases, J lost 4 bases, and 10 bases stayed unmatched. The CDR3 extends over 15 amino acids. Germline values: CDR1 MDHEN, CDR2 SYDVKM. The CDR3 sequence: CASSADRRDRYGYTF. DNA of the CDR3: TGTGCCAGCAGTGCGGACAGGAGAGATCGCTATGGCTACACCTTC.